Listed below are T cell receptor beta chains from one sample, sequenced in a study of T cell repertoires in cytomegalovirus infection. Using its own MiXCR run on the reads, TCRdb lists one record per CDR3 protein. The sample consists of nearly 650,000 distinct CDR3 sequences, 20% to 25% of them appearing once. Sample: CD8+ T cells from PBMCs. The receptors shown here come from a human donor in good health (CMV status not recorded). Some clones in this sample may be carry-over from other donors' samples. Both conserved end residues are part of each CDR3. D genes are given only for firm matches. Size is omitted from some rows. Given values are once, few, many or a class for expanded clones.

NA TRBJ2-7 TRBD1 TRBV19 CASSIRNRGKDEQYF TGTGCCAGTAGTATCCGGAACAGGGGAAAGGACGAGCAGTACTTC
NA TRBJ1-1 NA TRBV2 CASSEALPKEAFF TGTGCCAGCAGTGAAGCGCTTCCTAAAGAAGCTTTCTTT
few TRBJ2-5 NA TRBV7-2 CASSLVRSGQETQYF TGTGCCAGCAGCTTAGTTCGCTCGGGGCAAGAGACCCAGTACTTC
NA TRBJ2-3 TRBD2 TRBV3-1 CASSPGTSRYTDTQYF TGTGCCAGCAGCCCCGGGACTAGCAGATACACAGATACGCAGTATTTT
many TRBJ1-2 NA TRBV6-6 CAIQSGVPPYGYTF TGTGCCATCCAGTCAGGGGTGCCCCCGTATGGCTACACCTTC
NA TRBJ2-7 TRBD2 TRBV15 CATSIGLAGGQYEQYF TGTGCCACCAGCATCGGACTAGCGGGGGGGCAATACGAGCAGTACTTC
NA TRBJ2-1 NA TRBV27 CASGVQGKQFF TGTGCCAGCGGGGTACAGGGAAAGCAGTTCTTC
NA TRBJ2-5 NA TRBV2 CASSGRRPQETQYF TGTGCCAGCAGTGGGAGGAGACCTCAAGAGACCCAGTACTTC
NA TRBJ2-5 NA TRBV5-5 CASSWWISLVSQYF TGTGCCAGCAGCTGGTGGATATCGCTCGTGTCCCAGTACTTC
few TRBJ2-6 NA TRBV20-1 CSARDLFSGANVLTF TGCAGTGCTAGAGATCTCTTCTCTGGGGCCAACGTCCTGACTTTC
NA TRBJ2-1 TRBD1 TRBV7-9 CASSLLRDRGGNEQSF TGTGCCAGCAGCTTACTTCGGGACAGGGGTGGCAATGAGCAGTCCTTC
NA TRBJ1-2 NA TRBV28 CASESGRDGYTF TGTGCCAGCGAATCGGGGAGGGATGGCTACACCTTC
few TRBJ2-5 NA TRBV6-2/TRBV6-3 CASSSPILQETQYF TGTGCCAGCAGTTCCCCCATACTCCAAGAGACCCAGTACTTC
many TRBJ2-7 TRBD1 TRBV7-9 CASSSRQGTYEQYF TGTGCCAGCAGCTCACGACAGGGAACCTACGAGCAGTACTTC
NA TRBJ1-5 NA TRBV29-1 CSVWTCGSNQPQHF TGCAGCGTTTGGACATGCGGTAGCAATCAGCCCCAGCATTTT
few TRBJ1-1 NA TRBV7-9 CASSLSGERAFF TGTGCCAGCAGCCTTAGTGGCGAGAGAGCTTTCTTT
few TRBJ2-1 TRBD2 TRBV6-2/TRBV6-3 CASSSLAGGYYNEQFF TGTGCCAGCAGTTCACTAGCGGGGGGGTACTACAATGAGCAGTTCTTC
many TRBJ2-2 TRBD1 TRBV7-6 CASSLGGTGNTGELFF TGTGCCAGCAGCTTAGGGGGGACAGGAAACACCGGGGAGCTGTTTTTT
NA TRBJ1-2 TRBD1 TRBV5-1 CASSPEGTDVYTF TGCGCCAGCAGCCCGGAAGGGACAGACGTCTACACCTTC
few TRBJ1-1 NA TRBV28 CASRVSGTEAFF TGTGCCAGCAGGGTGTCGGGGACTGAAGCTTTCTTT
NA TRBJ1-6 TRBD1 TRBV11-2 CASSRGQDNSPLHF TGTGCCAGCAGCCGAGGACAGGATAATTCACCCCTCCACTTT
NA TRBJ2-1 NA TRBV6-5 CANSQPDFQRHEQFF TGTGCCAACAGTCAACCGGACTTCCAGAGACATGAGCAGTTCTTC
NA TRBJ2-1 NA TRBV6-5 CASSYSGTLGEQFF TGTGCCAGCAGTTACTCTGGCACCCTCGGTGAGCAGTTCTTC
medium-sized TRBJ1-2 NA TRBV7-8 CASSLGTDAYGYTF TGTGCCAGCAGCTTAGGTACAGACGCCTATGGCTACACCTTC
NA TRBJ1-3 TRBD1 TRBV7-9 CASSLSGGDSGNTIYF TGTGCCAGCAGCTTATCAGGGGGCGACTCTGGAAACACCATATATTTT
NA TRBJ2-1 NA TRBV12-3/TRBV12-4 CASRSDINYNEQFF TGTGCCAGCAGGTCGGACATTAACTACAATGAGCAGTTCTTC
many TRBJ2-1 NA TRBV7-2 CASSLRNIGAEQFF TGTGCCAGCAGCTTACGGAACATAGGGGCGGAGCAGTTCTTC
few TRBJ2-1 TRBD2 TRBV20-1 CSALPLADHNEQFF TGCAGTGCCCTACCACTAGCGGACCACAATGAGCAGTTCTTC
few TRBJ2-3 NA TRBV14 CASRSASGVGADTQYF TGTGCCAGCAGATCTGCCTCCGGGGTGGGAGCAGATACGCAGTATTTT
few TRBJ1-2 NA TRBV7-9 CASTGKGSTNYGYTF TGTGCCAGCACGGGGAAGGGGTCTACTAACTATGGCTACACCTTC
NA TRBJ1-2 TRBD1 TRBV5-6 CASSFSVVQGAKSYGYTF TGTGCCAGCAGCTTCTCGGTGGTACAGGGGGCGAAGAGTTATGGCTACACCTTC
NA TRBJ1-2 NA TRBV20-1 CSARDMGAPYGYTF TGCAGTGCTAGAGATATGGGGGCCCCCTATGGCTACACCTTC
NA TRBJ2-1 TRBD2 TRBV2 CASPSGGLNNEQFF TGTGCCAGCCCCAGCGGGGGCCTTAACAATGAGCAGTTCTTC
many TRBJ2-3 NA TRBV7-9 CATGPTPDTQYF TGTGCCACCGGCCCTACCCCAGATACGCAGTATTTT
few TRBJ1-2 NA TRBV29-1 CSVEGPINYGYTF TGCAGCGTTGAAGGGCCGATTAACTATGGCTACACCTTC
few TRBJ2-3 NA TRBV10-3 CAISEGASTDTQYF TGTGCCATCAGTGAGGGGGCTAGCACAGATACGCAGTATTTT
NA TRBJ2-3 NA TRBV5-1 CASSSWDSPDTQYF TGCGCCAGCAGCTCTTGGGATAGCCCAGATACGCAGTATTTT
few TRBJ2-3 NA TRBV25-1 CASSDLPYQYF TGTGCCAGCAGTGATCTCCCTTATCAGTATTTT
few TRBJ1-1 NA TRBV29-1 CSVREAEAFF TGCAGCGTCCGTGAGGCGGAAGCTTTCTTT
once TRBJ2-3 NA TRBV2 CASPNRDSTDTQYF TGTGCCAGCCCCAACAGGGATTCCACAGATACGCAGTATTTT
few TRBJ2-1 NA TRBV6-5 CASSYSWLGDNEQFF TGTGCCAGCAGTTACTCTTGGTTGGGTGACAATGAGCAGTTCTTC
NA TRBJ2-2 NA TRBV14 CASSQRSRTGELFF TGTGCCAGCAGCCAAAGAAGCCGCACCGGGGAGCTGTTTTTT
many TRBJ2-3 NA TRBV7-2 CASPGSPNTDTQYF TGTGCCAGCCCAGGGAGTCCCAACACAGATACGCAGTATTTT
few TRBJ1-2 NA TRBV9 CASSYRPYGYTF TGTGCCAGCAGCTACCGACCCTATGGCTACACCTTC